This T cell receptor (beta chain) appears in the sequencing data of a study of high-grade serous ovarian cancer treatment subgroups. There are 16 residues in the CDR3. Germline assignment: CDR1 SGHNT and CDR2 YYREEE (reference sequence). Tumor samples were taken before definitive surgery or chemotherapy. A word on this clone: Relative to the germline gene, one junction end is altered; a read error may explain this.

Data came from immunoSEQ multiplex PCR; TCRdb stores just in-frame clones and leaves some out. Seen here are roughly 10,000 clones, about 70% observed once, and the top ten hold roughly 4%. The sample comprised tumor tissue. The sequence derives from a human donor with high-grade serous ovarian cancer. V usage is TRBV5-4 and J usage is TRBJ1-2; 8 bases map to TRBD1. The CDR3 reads CASSQTAGGPNYGYTF. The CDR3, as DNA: TGCGCCAGCAGCCAGACGGCAGGGGGCCCAAACTATGGCTACACCTTC.